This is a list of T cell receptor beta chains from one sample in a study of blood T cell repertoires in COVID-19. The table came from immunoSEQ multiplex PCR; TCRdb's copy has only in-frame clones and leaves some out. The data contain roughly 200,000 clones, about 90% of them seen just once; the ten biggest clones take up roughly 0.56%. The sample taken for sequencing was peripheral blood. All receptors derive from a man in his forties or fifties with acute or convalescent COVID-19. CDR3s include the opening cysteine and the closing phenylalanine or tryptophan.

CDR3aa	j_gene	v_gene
CASSPGAGATNEKLFF	TRBJ1-4	TRBV4-1
CASSRGVGETQYF	TRBJ2-5	TRBV2
CASGTGDVGELFF	TRBJ2-2	TRBV5-1
CASSLRDREFEEKLFF	TRBJ1-4	TRBV7-3
CAISAGVGDEKLFF	TRBJ1-4	TRBV10-3
CASSFGTEGYTF	TRBJ1-2	TRBV5-1
CASSFATYEQYF	TRBJ2-7	TRBV28
CASSLNGVPDQPQHF	TRBJ1-5	TRBV7-2
CASSLGPVTIYF	TRBJ1-3	TRBV28
CASSERSRVRYNEQFF	TRBJ2-1	TRBV2
CATSRTAGLSTDTQYF	TRBJ2-3	TRBV24-1
CASSQIGDSDSGNTIYF	TRBJ1-3	TRBV4-2
CASSPGGGSYEQYF	TRBJ2-7	TRBV23-1
CASHPGRGGPDTQYF	TRBJ2-3	TRBV30
CATSSGGGKNEQFF	TRBJ2-1	TRBV10-3
CASSSATVETQYF	TRBJ2-5	TRBV28
CASSIDLWAPAPLHF	TRBJ1-6	TRBV19
CASSDRVSGELFF	TRBJ2-2	TRBV7-2
CASSPRDRAYNEQFF	TRBJ2-1	TRBV6-5
CASSWTSGGADTQYF	TRBJ2-3	TRBV14
CASSGTGYNEQFF	TRBJ2-1	TRBV5-1
CASSLAAGADNYGYTF	TRBJ1-2	TRBV5-5
CASSPDFRGRWTEAFF	TRBJ1-1	TRBV3-1/TRBV3-2
CASSLGQHYGYTF	TRBJ1-2	TRBV27
CASSQGQGEIYEQYF	TRBJ2-7	TRBV5-1
CAISEKRGGSTDTQYF	TRBJ2-3	TRBV10-3
CAISESSTSGRGAKNIQYF	TRBJ2-4	TRBV10-3
CASSSRQPHRGSWAYEQYF	TRBJ2-7	TRBV27
CASSVAPGGGNEKLFF	TRBJ1-4	TRBV9
CASSLNYATYEQYF	TRBJ2-7	TRBV7-9
CASSKRWARDRGPLKHYEQYF	TRBJ2-7	TRBV21-1
CASSPGLAGVETQYF	TRBJ2-5	TRBV3-1/TRBV3-2
CASSKPGTSGEMGTYEQYF	TRBJ2-7	TRBV21-1
CASSQLEQGEAFF	TRBJ1-1	TRBV18
CSVEASGSSGANVLTF	TRBJ2-6	TRBV29-1
CASQKNSNQPQHF	TRBJ1-5	TRBV6-6
CASSLGRVAYRYSPLHF	TRBJ1-6	TRBV7-2
CASSKAGTGIVGYTF	TRBJ1-2	TRBV6-6
CASSTGQGAIEKLFF	TRBJ1-4	TRBV28
CASSWTSGIDTQYF	TRBJ2-3	TRBV5-5
CASSPPGRGYEQYF	TRBJ2-7	TRBV18
CSVGMGLLNTEAFF	TRBJ1-1	TRBV29-1
CASSFGVGHLSGNTIYF	TRBJ1-3	TRBV7-2
CAITGENTDTQYF	TRBJ2-3	TRBV10-3
CASSSGQGNTEAFF	TRBJ1-1	TRBV6-5
CAISRQGSPETQYF	TRBJ2-5	TRBV10-3
CASMGQQYSPLHF	TRBJ1-6	TRBV2
CASSVGFVNEQFF	TRBJ2-1	TRBV9
CASSYDTPFSSEQYF	TRBJ2-7	TRBV19
CASPTVCMGGNTEAFF	TRBJ1-1	TRBV14
CASSMYGETQYF	TRBJ2-5	TRBV19
CAISDTGLAGAGNEQFF	TRBJ2-1	TRBV10-3
CASIPLGGGTEAFF	TRBJ1-1	TRBV6-2/TRBV6-3
CASSLSGTEAFF	TRBJ1-1	TRBV6-6
CASKRDRVFSGANVLTF	TRBJ2-6	TRBV27
CASSPGLPTDTQYF	TRBJ2-3	TRBV5-1
CASSSRRGSEKLFF	TRBJ1-4	TRBV5-1
CASSLREGNTIYF	TRBJ1-3	TRBV27
CASSITRYNEQFF	TRBJ2-1	TRBV7-2
CAIGIATNTGELFF	TRBJ2-2	TRBV10-3